This T cell receptor (beta chain) was sequenced during a study of naive CD8 T cells in extremely preterm neonates. Cord blood came from elective full-term cesareans at about 37-43 weeks without labor or membrane rupture. Excluded: fetal demise, active maternal HSV, known maternal HIV. Sequencing was performed with immunoSEQ multiplex PCR; in TCRdb, only in-frame clones are kept and a portion is missing. The data show roughly 7,900 clones, about 98% seen once. The CDR3 has 14 residues. In germline, CDR1 is MNHNS, CDR2 SASEGT. The trim removed 7 bases at V and 6 bases at J, leaving 8 bases unmatched. The sequence was obtained from a newborn in good health. The V gene is TRBV6-1, the J gene TRBJ2-7, with 11 nucleotides matching TRBD2. Sequencing used naive CD8+ T cells from cord blood. The CDR3 here is CASTLAGGFSEQYF. The CDR3 DNA sequence: TGTGCCAGCACCCTAGCGGGGGGTTTTTCCGAGCAGTACTTC.